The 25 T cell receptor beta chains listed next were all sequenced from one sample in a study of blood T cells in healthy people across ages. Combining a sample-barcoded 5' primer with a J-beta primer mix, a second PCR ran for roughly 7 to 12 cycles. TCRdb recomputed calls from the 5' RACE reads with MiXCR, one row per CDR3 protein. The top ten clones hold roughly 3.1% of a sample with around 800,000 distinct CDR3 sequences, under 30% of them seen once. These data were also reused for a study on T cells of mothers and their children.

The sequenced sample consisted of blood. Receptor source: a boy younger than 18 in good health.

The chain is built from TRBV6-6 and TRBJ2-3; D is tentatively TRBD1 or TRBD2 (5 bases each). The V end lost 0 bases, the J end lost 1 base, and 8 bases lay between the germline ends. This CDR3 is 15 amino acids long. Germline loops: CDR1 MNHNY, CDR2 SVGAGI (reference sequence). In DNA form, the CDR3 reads TGTGCCAGCAGTTACTCGGGGGACCGCACAGATACGCAGTATTTT. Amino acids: CASSYSGDRTDTQYF.

CDR3 DNA sequence: TGTGCCAGCAGTGAGGACACGAACTATGGCTACACCTTC. The encoded protein is CASSEDTNYGYTF. V is TRBV2 and J is TRBJ1-2, with D perhaps TRBD1 (5 bases). This CDR3 has 13 residues. Per germline, CDR1 SNHLY and CDR2 FYNNEI. Trimming removed 3 bases at V and 2 bases at J, with 7 bases between.

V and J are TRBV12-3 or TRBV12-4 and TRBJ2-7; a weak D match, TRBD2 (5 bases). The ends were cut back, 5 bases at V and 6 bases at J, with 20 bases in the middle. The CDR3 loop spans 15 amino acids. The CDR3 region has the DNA TGTGCCAGCAGTCTAATCGAAGGACCCGCGGGCGAGCAGTACTTC. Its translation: CASSLIEGPAGEQYF.

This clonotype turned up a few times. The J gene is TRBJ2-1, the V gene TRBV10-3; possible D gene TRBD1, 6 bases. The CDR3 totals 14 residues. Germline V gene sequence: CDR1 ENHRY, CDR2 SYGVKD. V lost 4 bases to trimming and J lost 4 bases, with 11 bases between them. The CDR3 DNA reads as TGTGCCATCAGTGGAGGGGGTCTTTACAATGAGCAGTTCTTC. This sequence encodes CAISGGGLYNEQFF.

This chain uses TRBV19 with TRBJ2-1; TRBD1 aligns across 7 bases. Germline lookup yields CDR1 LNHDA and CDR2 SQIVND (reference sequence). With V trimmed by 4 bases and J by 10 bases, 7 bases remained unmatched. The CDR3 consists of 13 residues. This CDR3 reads CASSRGQPREQFF. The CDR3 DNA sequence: TGTGCCAGTAGTAGGGGACAGCCTCGGGAGCAGTTCTTC.

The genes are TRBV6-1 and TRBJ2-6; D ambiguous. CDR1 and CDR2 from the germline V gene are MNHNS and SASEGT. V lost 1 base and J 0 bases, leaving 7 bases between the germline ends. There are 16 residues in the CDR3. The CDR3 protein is CASSEGTYSGANVLTF. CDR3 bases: TGTGCCAGCAGTGAAGGCACATACTCTGGGGCCAACGTCCTGACTTTC.

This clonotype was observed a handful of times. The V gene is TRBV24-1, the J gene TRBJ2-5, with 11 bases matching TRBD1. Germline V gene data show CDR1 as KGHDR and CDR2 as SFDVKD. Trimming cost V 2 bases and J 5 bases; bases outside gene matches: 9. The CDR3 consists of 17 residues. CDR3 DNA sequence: TGTGCCACCAGTGATTCCCCTGGGACAGGGGGATCGGAGACCCAGTACTTC. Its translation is CATSDSPGTGGSETQYF.

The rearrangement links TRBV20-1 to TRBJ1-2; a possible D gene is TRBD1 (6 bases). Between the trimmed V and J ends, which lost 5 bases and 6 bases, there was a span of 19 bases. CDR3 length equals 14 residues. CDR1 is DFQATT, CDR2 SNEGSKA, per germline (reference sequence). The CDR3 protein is CSAGPSGGGNGYTF. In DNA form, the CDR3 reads TGCAGTGCTGGCCCCTCGGGGGGCGGCAATGGCTACACCTTC.

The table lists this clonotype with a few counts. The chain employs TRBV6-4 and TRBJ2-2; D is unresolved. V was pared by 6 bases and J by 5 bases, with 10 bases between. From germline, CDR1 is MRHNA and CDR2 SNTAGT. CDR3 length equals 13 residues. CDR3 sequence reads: CASSEDGTGELFF. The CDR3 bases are TGTGCCAGCAGCGAGGACGGGACCGGGGAGCTGTTTTTT.

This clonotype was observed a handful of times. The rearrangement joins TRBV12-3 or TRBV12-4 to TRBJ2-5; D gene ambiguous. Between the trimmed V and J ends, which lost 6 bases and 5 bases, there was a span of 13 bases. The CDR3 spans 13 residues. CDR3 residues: CASSLVTPETQYF. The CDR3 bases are TGTGCCAGCAGCCTCGTCACCCCCGAGACCCAGTACTTC.

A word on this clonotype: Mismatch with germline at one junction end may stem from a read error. This chain's CDR3 is CAGSADIYEQYF. DNA of the CDR3: TGTGCCGGCAGTGCTGACATTTACGAGCAGTACTTC. This chain links TRBV25-1 with TRBJ2-7; D is ambiguous. CDR1 MGHDK and CDR2 SYGVNS come from the germline V gene. The CDR3 extends over 12 amino acids.

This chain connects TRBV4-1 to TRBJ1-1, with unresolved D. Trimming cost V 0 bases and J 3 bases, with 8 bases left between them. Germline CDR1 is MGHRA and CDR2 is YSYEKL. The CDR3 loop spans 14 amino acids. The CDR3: CASSQDASYTEAFF. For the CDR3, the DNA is TGCGCCAGCAGCCAAGATGCAAGTTACACTGAAGCTTTCTTT.

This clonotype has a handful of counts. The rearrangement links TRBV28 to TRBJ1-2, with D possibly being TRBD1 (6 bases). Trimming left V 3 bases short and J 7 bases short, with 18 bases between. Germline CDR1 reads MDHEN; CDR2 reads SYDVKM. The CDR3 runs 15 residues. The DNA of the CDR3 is TGTGCCAGCAGTTTTTCGGGGGCCGTGAGGGGTGGCTACACCTTC. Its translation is CASSFSGAVRGGYTF.

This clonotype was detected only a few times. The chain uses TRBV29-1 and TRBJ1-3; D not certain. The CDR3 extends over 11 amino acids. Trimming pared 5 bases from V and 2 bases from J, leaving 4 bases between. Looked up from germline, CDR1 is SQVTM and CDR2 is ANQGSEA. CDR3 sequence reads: CSVRAGNTIYF. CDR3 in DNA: TGCAGCGTTCGAGCTGGAAACACCATATATTTT.

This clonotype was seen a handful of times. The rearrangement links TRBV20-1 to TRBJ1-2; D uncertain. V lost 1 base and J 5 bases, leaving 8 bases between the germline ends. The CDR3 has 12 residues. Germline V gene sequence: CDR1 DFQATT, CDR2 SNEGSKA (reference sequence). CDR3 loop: CSARGSTYGYTF. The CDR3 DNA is TGCAGTGCTAGAGGGAGCACATATGGCTACACCTTC.

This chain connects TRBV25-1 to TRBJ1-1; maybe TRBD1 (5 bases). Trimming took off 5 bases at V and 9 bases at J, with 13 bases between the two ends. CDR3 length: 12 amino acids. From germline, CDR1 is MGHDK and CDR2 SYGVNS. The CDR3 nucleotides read TGTGCCAGCAGTCCCCTAGGGGCGAAAGCTTTCTTT. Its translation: CASSPLGAKAFF.

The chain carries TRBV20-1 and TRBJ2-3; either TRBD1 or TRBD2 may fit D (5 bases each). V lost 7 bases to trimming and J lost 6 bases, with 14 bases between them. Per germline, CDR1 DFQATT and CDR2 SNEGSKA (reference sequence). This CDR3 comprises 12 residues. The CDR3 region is CSVSGAGDTQYF. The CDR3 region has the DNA TGCAGTGTCTCCGGGGCCGGGGATACGCAGTATTTT.

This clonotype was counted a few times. CDR3 sequence reads: CSARGGQGEGTQYF. For the CDR3, the DNA is TGCAGTGCTAGAGGAGGTCAGGGAGAAGGGACCCAGTACTTC. V gene TRBV20-1 combines with J gene TRBJ2-5; D could derive from TRBD1 or TRBD2 (5 bases each). In germline, CDR1 is DFQATT, CDR2 SNEGSKA (reference sequence). CDR3 size: 14 residues. Trimming removed 1 base from V and 7 bases from J, with 16 bases in between.

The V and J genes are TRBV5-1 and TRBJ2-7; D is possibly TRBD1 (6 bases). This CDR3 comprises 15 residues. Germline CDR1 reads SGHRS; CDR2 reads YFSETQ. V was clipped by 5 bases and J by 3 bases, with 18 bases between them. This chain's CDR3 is CASSYSGVRLYEQYF. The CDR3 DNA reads TGCGCCAGCAGTTACTCAGGGGTCCGCCTCTACGAGCAGTACTTC.

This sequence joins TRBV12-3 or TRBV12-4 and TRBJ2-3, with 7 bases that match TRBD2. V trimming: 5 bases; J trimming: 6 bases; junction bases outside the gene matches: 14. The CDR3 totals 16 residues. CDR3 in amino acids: CASSPRLRGTADTQYF. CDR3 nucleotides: TGTGCCAGCAGTCCCCGGTTGCGGGGGACCGCGGATACGCAGTATTTT.

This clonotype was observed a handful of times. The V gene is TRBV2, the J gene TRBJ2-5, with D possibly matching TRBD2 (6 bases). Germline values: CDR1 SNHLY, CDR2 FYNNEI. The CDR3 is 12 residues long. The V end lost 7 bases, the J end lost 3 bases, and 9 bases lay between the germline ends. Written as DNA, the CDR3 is TGTGCCAGCAAGGGACTCGAAGAGACCCAGTACTTC. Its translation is CASKGLEETQYF.

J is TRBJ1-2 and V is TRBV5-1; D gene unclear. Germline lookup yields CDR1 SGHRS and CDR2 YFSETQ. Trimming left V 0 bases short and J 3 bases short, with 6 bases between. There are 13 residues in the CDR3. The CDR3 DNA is TGCGCCAGCAGCTTGGGGAAGGACTATGGCTACACCTTC. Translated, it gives CASSLGKDYGYTF.

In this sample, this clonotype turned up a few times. Written as DNA, the CDR3 is TGTGCCAGCAGCCAAGTGAGGGCACTGTTCTTC. Protein sequence: CASSQVRALFF. The chain employs TRBV3-1 and TRBJ2-1, with D possibly being TRBD2 (5 bases). The germline V gene has CDR1 LGHDT and CDR2 YNNKEL (reference sequence). Trimming took off 1 base at V and 15 bases at J, with 10 bases between the two ends. The CDR3 length is 11 residues.

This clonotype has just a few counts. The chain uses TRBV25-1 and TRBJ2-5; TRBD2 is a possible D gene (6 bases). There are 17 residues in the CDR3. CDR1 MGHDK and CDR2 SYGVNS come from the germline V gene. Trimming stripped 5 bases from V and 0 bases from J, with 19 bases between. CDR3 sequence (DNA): TGTGCCAGCAGTCCCAAGGTGGGAGGAAAGTACCAAGAGACCCAGTACTTC. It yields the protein CASSPKVGGKYQETQYF.

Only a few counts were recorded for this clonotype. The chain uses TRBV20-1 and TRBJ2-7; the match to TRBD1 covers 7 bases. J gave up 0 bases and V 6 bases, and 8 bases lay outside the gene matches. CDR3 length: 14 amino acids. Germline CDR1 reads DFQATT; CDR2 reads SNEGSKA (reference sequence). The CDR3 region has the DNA TGCAGTGCCAGGGGACAGACAGTCTCCTACGAGCAGTACTTC. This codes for CSARGQTVSYEQYF.